This T cell receptor (beta chain) was found in a study of PD-1 blockade in mismatch repair-deficient tumors. Study details: Enrolled about 2012-2016, patients had progressing, pretreated mismatch repair-deficient cancers of about a dozen types. Study-wide findings and caveats: Rapid post-treatment expansion, then contraction, generally preceding radiologic response, marked tumor-resident clones.

The CDR3 consists of 15 residues. The germline CDR1 and CDR2 sequences are SQVTM and ANQGSEA. Concerning this clone: Antigen specificity is unknown. The junction differs from germline at one of its ends, possibly a read error.

TCR sequencing covered a few patients who responded to pembrolizumab. Data came from immunoSEQ multiplex PCR; TCRdb stores just in-frame clones and leaves some out. The table has some 66,000 clones, more than 70% seen once. The V and J genes are TRBV29-1 and TRBJ2-7; a weak D match, TRBD1 (6 bases). The clonotype originates from an adult with mismatch repair-deficient cancer. The input for sequencing was peripheral blood, taken 52 weeks after starting pembrolizumab. As DNA, the CDR3 is TGCATCGTTGAACAGACAGGAGTTGAATCTGGGGAGCAGTACTTC. Translation: CIVEQTGVESGEQYF.